One and the same sample provided the 28 T cell receptor beta chains below, sequenced in a study of T-cell reconstitution after alpha-beta-depleted transplantation in children. A TCRbeta library incorporating unique molecular identifiers was prepared. In TCRdb, the PCR reads were re-called with MiXCR into one record per CDR3 protein. The sample shows about 980,000 distinct CDR3 sequences, under 30% of them seen only once. Here the sequenced sample was PBMCs, mostly from graft donor cells, taken 360 days after TCRalphabeta/CD19-depleted stem cell transplant. The receptors stem from a boy under two years old who had a stem cell transplant for SCID, so the T cells may come from the graft donor.

The chain joins TRBV20-1 to TRBJ2-4, with a weak D call TRBD1 (6 bases). Between the trimmed V and J ends, which lost 5 bases and 8 bases, there was a span of 16 bases. CDR3 length: 13 residues. CDR1 is DFQATT and CDR2 is SNEGSKA in the germline V gene (reference sequence). Here the CDR3 reads CSAAWGPADIQYF. As DNA, the CDR3 is TGCAGTGCTGCGTGGGGGCCCGCCGACATTCAGTACTTC.

The chain has TRBV20-1 and TRBJ2-1; D is unresolved. Germline loops: CDR1 DFQATT, CDR2 SNEGSKA (reference sequence). V shed 3 bases and J shed 6 bases, with 15 bases lying between them. This CDR3 has 14 amino acids. The DNA of the CDR3 is TGCAGTGCTAGTGGGCCTCTCCACCTCAATGAGCAGTTCTTC. As protein: CSASGPLHLNEQFF.

This chain joins TRBV24-1 and TRBJ2-5; 9 bases agree with TRBD2. The CDR3 extends over 15 amino acids. Germline lookup yields CDR1 KGHDR and CDR2 SFDVKD. Trimming removed 5 bases from V and 2 bases from J; junction bases left unmatched: 5. In nucleotides, the CDR3 is TGTGCCACCAGTGGAGCGGGGGGTCCTCAAGAGACCCAGTACTTC. Its protein is CATSGAGGPQETQYF.

The sample holds a few counts of this clonotype. The rearrangement links TRBV3-1 to TRBJ2-7; unclear D gene. The CDR3 spans 13 residues. V was trimmed by 1 base and J by 4 bases, leaving 8 bases between them. The germline CDR1 and CDR2 sequences are LGHDT and YNNKEL (reference sequence). The CDR3 loop reads CASSQVLAYEQYF. The DNA for the CDR3 is TGTGCCAGCAGCCAAGTTCTGGCGTACGAGCAGTACTTC.

J is TRBJ2-1 and V is TRBV5-6, with no clear D. Germline V gives CDR1 SGHDT, CDR2 YYEEEE. This CDR3 region has 15 residues. Trimming took 4 bases from V and 4 from J, leaving 15 bases between them. The CDR3 sequence is CASSEPLGPYNEQFF. The CDR3 bases are TGTGCCAGCAGCGAACCCCTCGGGCCGTACAATGAGCAGTTCTTC. Supplemented by reference TRBV5-6 and TRBJ2-1, the full variable domain reads DAGVTQSPTHLIKTRGQQVTLRCSPKSGHDTVSWYQQALGQGPQFIFQYYEEEERQRGNFPDRFSGHQFPNYSSELNVNALLLGDSALYLCASSEPLGPYNEQFFGPGTRLTVL.

This clonotype was counted a few times. The rearrangement links TRBV6-5 to TRBJ2-1; D is tentatively TRBD1 or TRBD2 (5 bases each). CDR1 and CDR2 from the germline V gene are MNHEY and SVGAGI. CDR3 length equals 16 residues. Trimming removed 0 bases at V and 13 bases at J, with 22 bases between. In DNA form, the CDR3 reads TGTGCCAGCAGTTACTCCTTTTTCGGGGCACGGGAAGGCCAGTTCTTC. It is translated as CASSYSFFGAREGQFF.

The chain joins TRBV7-9 to TRBJ2-3, with D hard to call. Germline values: CDR1 SEHNR, CDR2 FQNEAQ (reference sequence). V was clipped by 0 bases and J by 5 bases, with 12 bases between them. This CDR3 is built from 15 residues. The CDR3 DNA sequence: TGTGCCAGCAGCTTAGCGTGGGTGGAAAAAGATACGCAGTATTTT. It yields the protein CASSLAWVEKDTQYF.

The chain links TRBV9 to TRBJ2-7, with no clear D. V shed 0 bases and J shed 6 bases, with 10 bases lying between them. In germline, CDR1 is SGDLS, CDR2 YYNGEE. The CDR3 is made up of 13 amino acids. Written as DNA, the CDR3 is TGTGCCAGCAGCGTAGAATGGGAAGGCGAGCAGTACTTC. Protein sequence: CASSVEWEGEQYF. Full variable domain (outside the CDR3, taken from reference TRBV9 and TRBJ2-7): DSGVTQTPKHLITATGQRVTLRCSPRSGDLSVYWYQQSLDQGLQFLIQYYNGEERAKGNILERFSAQQFPDLHSELNLSSLELGDSALYFCASSVEWEGEQYFGPGTRLTVT.

The chain employs TRBV12-3 or TRBV12-4 and TRBJ1-1; 11 nucleotides agree with TRBD1. The CDR3 is 16 amino acids. V lost 6 bases and J lost 5; bases outside the gene matches: 11. The CDR3 spells CASSSYWTGGMTEAFF. Here the CDR3 DNA reads TGTGCCAGCAGCTCATACTGGACAGGGGGCATGACTGAAGCTTTCTTT.

This clonotype was observed a handful of times. The CDR3 sequence: CASSPLAGGNIQYF. The CDR3, as DNA: TGTGCCAGCTCACCATTAGCGGGGGGAAACATTCAGTACTTC. The rearrangement uses TRBV18 and TRBJ2-4, with 10 bases lining up with TRBD2. Germline V gives CDR1 KGHSH, CDR2 LQKENI. CDR3 size: 14 residues. V shed 2 bases and J 6 bases; nucleotides not matched to a gene: 1.

This clonotype was seen a few times. The rearrangement links TRBV5-1 to TRBJ2-3; D tentatively reads TRBD1 or TRBD2 (5 bases each). V shed 4 bases and J shed 6 bases, with 15 bases lying between them. The CDR3 loop spans 14 amino acids. Germline CDR1 SGHRS, CDR2 YFSETQ. The CDR3 loop is CASSGDPRGDTQYF. The CDR3 DNA reads TGCGCCAGCAGCGGGGACCCTCGAGGGGATACGCAGTATTTT.

The table lists this clonotype with a few counts. The genes are TRBV20-1 and TRBJ1-6; D remains unclear. The CDR3 contains 10 residues. The V gene lost 8 bases and the J gene lost 14 bases, with 13 bases spanning the gap. Germline V CDR1 and CDR2: DFQATT, SNEGSKA (reference sequence). CDR3 region: CSPYGLALHF. CDR3 nucleotides: TGCAGTCCCTACGGGTTGGCCCTCCACTTT.

The genes are TRBV15 and TRBJ2-1; D unresolved. Germline CDR1 reads LNHNV; CDR2 reads YYDKDF (reference sequence). Trimming stripped 2 bases from V and 2 bases from J, with 7 bases between. The CDR3 sequence is 14 residues long. The CDR3 coding sequence is TGTGCCACCAGCAGACGGCAGGCCTACAATGAGCAGTTCTTC. Translated: CATSRRQAYNEQFF.

This clonotype was seen a few times. V usage is TRBV20-1 and J usage is TRBJ2-3; 9 nucleotides agree with TRBD1. The CDR3 totals 13 residues. The germline CDR1 and CDR2 sequences are DFQATT and SNEGSKA (reference sequence). V trimming: 5 bases; J trimming: 2 bases; junction bases outside the gene matches: 2. This CDR3 reads CSAGQGPTDTQYF. The CDR3 DNA reads as TGCAGTGCTGGACAGGGGCCCACAGATACGCAGTATTTT.

In its sample, this clonotype was seen many times. The chain carries TRBV7-9 and TRBJ2-2, with a possible D match to TRBD2 (6 bases). V was trimmed by 1 base and J by 2 bases, leaving 11 bases between them. Germline assignment: CDR1 SEHNR and CDR2 FQNEAQ (reference sequence). CDR3 length: 16 residues. The CDR3 DNA is TGTGCCAGCAGCTTAGAAGGCGGGATCAACACCGGGGAGCTGTTTTTT. Translating it yields CASSLEGGINTGELFF.

This clonotype was picked up many times. The V and J genes are TRBV7-2 and TRBJ1-1; no reliable D call. V gave up 10 bases and J gave up 7 bases, with 16 bases separating them. CDR1 is SGHTA and CDR2 is FQGNSA in the germline V gene. The CDR3 totals 12 residues. The CDR3 region has the DNA TGTGCCACCAGATCCGGATGGAGTGAAGCTTTCTTT. Amino acids: CATRSGWSEAFF.

The rearrangement uses TRBV20-1 and TRBJ2-4; TRBD1 agrees at 9 bases. V lost 8 bases to trimming and J lost 6 bases; unmatched junction nucleotides: 8. The CDR3 extends over 13 amino acids. Germline V gene data show CDR1 as DFQATT and CDR2 as SNEGSKA (reference sequence). For the CDR3, the DNA is TGCAGTACACAAGACAGGGGGGGAAACATTCAGTACTTC. Its translation is CSTQDRGGNIQYF.

The rearrangement joins TRBV24-1 to TRBJ2-1; D perhaps matches TRBD2 (5 bases). The V and J ends lost 4 bases and 5 bases respectively, with 14 bases between them. The V gene's germline CDR1 is KGHDR and CDR2 SFDVKD. The CDR3 is 15 residues long. The CDR3 sequence: CATSDPNTRNNEQFF. The CDR3 DNA is TGTGCCACCAGTGACCCCAATACTAGAAACAATGAGCAGTTCTTC.

The chain carries TRBV27 and TRBJ1-1, with 8 bases that match TRBD1. V was clipped by 3 bases and J by 10 bases; unmatched bases: 13. The length of the CDR3 is 15 residues. The germline gives CDR1 MNHEY, CDR2 SMNVEV (reference sequence). The CDR3 sequence: CASSFSGTGRYRAFF. The CDR3 DNA reads TGTGCCAGCAGTTTTTCCGGGACAGGAAGATACAGAGCTTTCTTT.

This clonotype was seen only a few times. The chain employs TRBV12-3 or TRBV12-4 and TRBJ2-1; D gene ambiguous. Trimming took 4 bases from V and 7 from J, leaving 11 bases between them. This CDR3 comprises 13 residues. For the CDR3, the DNA is TGTGCCAGCAGTTCGTTTGTGGGAAATGAGCAGTTCTTC. Translating it yields CASSSFVGNEQFF.

Note on this clonotype: Because the CDR3's place on the DNA is in doubt, the DNA is left out and the CDR3 is given as listed by TCRdb. V and J are TRBV6-5 and TRBJ2-7; TRBD1 reflects the table's D call only, with no check against the DNA. The CDR3 is 17 residues long, ends included. The germline V gene encodes CDR1 MNHEY and CDR2 SVGAGI. CDR3 loop: CASSSSAPGAGAYEQYF.

The chain carries TRBV29-1 and TRBJ1-1, with D tentatively TRBD1 (5 bases). Looked up from germline, CDR1 is SQVTM and CDR2 is ANQGSEA. V dropped 3 bases and J dropped 0 bases, with 8 bases sitting between them. The CDR3 is 13 residues long. The CDR3 reads CSVDPGVNTEAFF. Here the CDR3 DNA reads TGCAGCGTTGACCCGGGGGTGAACACTGAAGCTTTCTTT.

The rearrangement links TRBV15 to TRBJ2-7; either TRBD1 or TRBD2 may supply D (5 bases each). Germline CDR1 is LNHNV and CDR2 is YYDKDF (reference sequence). CDR3 length: 15 amino acids. V dropped 4 bases and J dropped 5 bases, with 18 bases sitting between them. CDR3 coding DNA: TGTGCCACCAGCATTGAACCCTTGGGGACCCACGAGCAGTACTTC. It translates to CATSIEPLGTHEQYF.

This clonotype was seen only once. The chain is built from TRBV5-5 and TRBJ2-2, with TRBD1 identical over 9 bases. This CDR3 has 16 amino acids. The germline CDR1 and CDR2 sequences are SGHKS and YYEKEE (reference sequence). V dropped 4 bases and J dropped 6; count of bases not matched to a gene: 10. CDR3 region: CASSLTGTGSSGELFF. DNA for the CDR3: TGTGCCAGCAGCCTAACCGGGACAGGGAGTTCCGGGGAGCTGTTTTTT.

This clonotype was observed at least ten times. The chain recombines TRBV20-1 with TRBJ2-7; weak D call: TRBD2 (5 bases). CDR1 DFQATT and CDR2 SNEGSKA come from the germline V gene (reference sequence). The CDR3 covers 13 residues. The V and J ends lost 7 bases and 4 bases respectively, with 17 bases between them. The CDR3 here is CSVRDYTEYEQYF. The DNA of the CDR3 is TGCAGTGTGAGGGATTACACCGAGTACGAGCAGTACTTC.

The rearrangement links TRBV20-1 to TRBJ2-3, with TRBD1 as a possible D gene (6 bases). This CDR3 has 14 amino acids. Germline V gene data show CDR1 as DFQATT and CDR2 as SNEGSKA (reference sequence). Trimming removed 3 bases at V and 7 bases at J, with 17 bases between. CDR3 DNA sequence: TGCAGTGCTAGGACAGGTGATTTTTCTTATACGCAGTATTTT. Protein product: CSARTGDFSYTQYF.

This clonotype has a count of ten or more. V is TRBV19 and J is TRBJ2-2; 7 positions match TRBD1. This CDR3 is 12 amino acids long. The V gene end was trimmed by 9 bases and the J gene end by 6 bases; junction bases not matched to a gene: 4. Germline V gives CDR1 LNHDA, CDR2 SQIVND (reference sequence). The DNA of the CDR3 is TGTGCCAGCTCAACAGGGGCCGGGGAGCTGTTTTTT. This codes for CASSTGAGELFF.

The J gene is TRBJ2-4, the V gene TRBV5-1; D may be TRBD1 (5 bases). This CDR3 contains 15 residues. The V end was cut by 5 bases, the J end by 8 bases, with 20 bases between. Germline V gene data show CDR1 as SGHRS and CDR2 as YFSETQ. CDR3 DNA: TGCGCCAGCAGTCCGCTGGGGCCCTTATGGGACATTCAGTACTTC. It translates to CASSPLGPLWDIQYF.